This TCR beta chain emerged from a study of blood T cell repertoires in COVID-19. Across the study: The United States, Italy and Spain were the sources of the acute and convalescent COVID-19 samples. T cells, B-cell-depleted T cells, or PBMCs supplied cDNA or gDNA.

As handled by the study authors: Researchers report that nucleated cell counts were estimated from reference gene primer amplification. The repertoire was sequenced with immunoSEQ multiplex PCR; TCRdb's copy has only in-frame clones and lacks some. Clone size and V and J calls were adopted from that table, with D and trimming inferred from the DNA. The table lists some 400,000 clones, roughly four fifths of them singletons. Trimming shortened V by 0 bases and J by 3 bases, and 14 bases separated the two germline ends. Germline CDR1 GTSNPN, CDR2 SVGIG (reference sequence). The CDR3 runs to 15 residues.

The rearrangement links TRBV30 to TRBJ2-5; the D gene is possibly TRBD1 (5 bases). The sample taken for sequencing was peripheral blood. This TCR was recovered from a human donor with acute or convalescent COVID-19. The donor label of this sample is uncertain. The DNA of the CDR3 is TGTGCCTGGAGTGTAGGGGCCATGGGAAAAGAGACCCAGTACTTC. This sequence encodes CAWSVGAMGKETQYF. The full variable domain, completed using reference TRBV30 and TRBJ2-5, is SQTIHQWPATLVQPVGSPLSLECTVEGTSNPNLYWYRQAAGRGLQLLFYSVGIGQISSEVPQNLSASRPQDRQFILSSKKLLLSDSGFYLCAWSVGAMGKETQYFGPGTRLLVL.